Listed below are T cell receptor beta chains from one sample, sequenced in a study of cytomegalovirus exposure and HLA in healthy donors. The method was immunoSEQ multiplex PCR; TCRdb's version includes in-frame clones alone and lacks a portion of them. The sample holds about 150,000 clones; roughly 84% are singletons and the top ten take roughly 2.5%. The material sequenced was PBMCs. The source is a boy aged 2-9 years in good health and CMV-seronegative. Each CDR3 is given with its conserved first and last residue. The order of the fields is clone size, J gene, CDR3 length, V gene, D gene, CDR3 protein, CDR3 DNA. The D gene is left open where the match is weak. Clone size is stated in some rows and not others, as once, few, many or a class when expanded.

NA	TRBJ1-3	13	TRBV27	NA	CASSRGSGNTIYF	TGTGCCAGCAGTAGAGGCTCTGGAAACACCATATATTTT
NA	TRBJ1-2	16	TRBV6-6	TRBD1	CASSYAGTGSMNGYTF	TGTGCCAGCAGTTATGCGGGGACAGGGTCAATGAATGGCTACACCTTC
NA	TRBJ2-7	13	TRBV11-2	NA	CASRRLTSYEQYF	TGTGCCAGCAGGCGACTTACTTCCTACGAGCAGTACTTC
NA	TRBJ1-2	17	TRBV10-3	NA	CAISESRPTGANYGYTF	TGTGCCATCAGTGAGTCGAGACCGACAGGTGCTAACTATGGCTACACCTTC
once	TRBJ2-7	14	TRBV25-1	NA	CASSRRTSSYEQYF	TGTGCCAGCAGCCGTCGGACATCCTCCTACGAGCAGTACTTC
NA	TRBJ2-5	15	TRBV6-6	TRBD2	CASSYGRGLVGTQYF	TGTGCCAGCAGTTACGGGAGGGGACTGGTGGGGACCCAGTACTTC
NA	TRBJ2-3	15	TRBV4-1	NA	CASSQRGTSTDTQYF	TGCGCCAGCAGCCAACGGGGGACTAGCACAGATACGCAGTATTTT
NA	TRBJ1-4	15	TRBV28	NA	CASRLPGATNEKLFF	TGTGCCAGCAGGTTACCAGGGGCAACTAATGAAAAACTGTTTTTT
once	TRBJ2-7	15	TRBV6-6	TRBD2	CASSYFGLALYEQYF	TGTGCCAGCAGTTACTTCGGACTAGCCCTCTACGAGCAGTACTTC
NA	TRBJ1-4	23	TRBV9	NA	CASSVRSPWGIRFQGFGRGKLFF	TGTGCCAGCAGCGTAAGAAGCCCTTGGGGGATTCGCTTCCAGGGGTTTGGTCGTGGAAAACTGTTTTTT
few	TRBJ1-1	19	TRBV18	TRBD1	CASSPENRDRGAFHTEAFF	TGTGCCAGCTCCCCAGAAAACCGGGACAGGGGGGCTTTTCACACTGAAGCTTTCTTT
few	TRBJ1-1	15	TRBV1	NA	CTSSPDRLYSAEAFF	TGTACCAGCAGCCCGGACAGACTCTATTCGGCTGAAGCTTTCTTT
NA	TRBJ2-5	13	TRBV21-1	NA	CASSTSRGETQYF	TGTGCCAGCAGCACCTCAAGAGGGGAGACCCAGTACTTC
NA	TRBJ1-4	13	TRBV10-1	NA	CASSDDGDEKLFF	TGCGCCAGCAGTGACGACGGGGATGAAAAACTGTTTTTT
NA	TRBJ2-1	16	TRBV7-9	TRBD2	CASSRAGTSIGTEQFF	TGTGCCAGCAGCCGAGCGGGGACCTCCATTGGGACTGAGCAGTTCTTC
NA	TRBJ2-7	17	TRBV4-2	TRBD1	CASSQEGPGQPSYEQYF	TGTGCCAGCAGCCAAGAAGGGCCGGGACAGCCTTCCTACGAGCAGTACTTC
few	TRBJ2-5	14	TRBV19	TRBD1	CASSTTGGGETQYF	TGTGCCAGTAGTACCACAGGGGGCGGGGAGACCCAGTACTTC
NA	TRBJ2-7	12	TRBV28	NA	CASSLDGGKQYF	TGTGCCAGCAGTTTAGACGGGGGAAAGCAGTACTTC
NA	TRBJ1-2	13	TRBV2	NA	CASTEGGIRGYTF	TGTGCCAGCACCGAGGGGGGGATACGTGGCTACACCTTC
NA	TRBJ2-1	18	TRBV11-3	TRBD2	CASSQSSVGLVFIGEQFF	TGTGCCAGCAGCCAAAGTTCAGTTGGACTAGTATTTATCGGTGAGCAGTTCTTC
few	TRBJ2-1	15	TRBV7-3	NA	CASSSTRSSYNEQFF	TGTGCCAGCAGCTCGACTAGGAGCTCCTACAATGAGCAGTTCTTC
NA	TRBJ2-3	18	TRBV5-1	TRBD2	CASSLAVTSGRWADTQYF	TGCGCCAGCAGCTTGGCCGTAACTAGCGGGAGATGGGCAGATACGCAGTATTTT
NA	TRBJ2-1	16	TRBV6-6	NA	CASSYFQVAGTNEQFF	TGTGCCAGCAGTTACTTCCAAGTTGCGGGAACGAATGAGCAGTTCTTC
NA	TRBJ1-1	15	TRBV14	NA	CASSPRHLGGTEAFF	TGTGCCAGCAGCCCCAGGCACTTAGGGGGAACTGAAGCTTTCTTT
NA	TRBJ2-1	11	TRBV11-2	NA	CASRVSGKQFF	TGTGCCAGCAGGGTCTCCGGGAAGCAGTTCTTC
NA	TRBJ2-6	13	TRBV4-1	NA	CASSQRGANVLTF	TGCGCCAGCAGCCAGCGGGGGGCCAACGTCCTGACTTTC
NA	TRBJ2-7	23	TRBV27	TRBD1	CASSFRRANVSGMSRGRINEQYF	TGTGCCAGCAGTTTCAGACGGGCGAATGTCTCTGGTATGTCCAGGGGGCGCATCAACGAGCAGTACTTC
NA	TRBJ2-5	13	TRBV6-5	NA	CASSSSLSETQYF	TGTGCCAGCAGCTCGAGCCTTTCGGAGACCCAGTACTTC
few	TRBJ1-1	15	TRBV6-5	TRBD1	CASSYSARGPTEAFF	TGTGCCAGCAGTTACTCAGCCAGGGGGCCCACTGAAGCTTTCTTT
once	TRBJ2-5	16	TRBV28	TRBD2	CASSTQTSGRAKTQYF	TGTGCCAGCAGTACCCAGACTAGCGGGAGGGCCAAGACCCAGTACTTC
NA	TRBJ2-1	19	TRBV27	TRBD2	CASSFRGSGASSSYNEQFF	TGTGCCAGCAGTTTTCGGGGTAGCGGGGCGTCGAGCTCCTACAATGAGCAGTTCTTC
NA	TRBJ2-7	12	TRBV29-1	NA	CSVSKSTYEQYF	TGCAGCGTTTCGAAATCTACCTACGAGCAGTACTTC
NA	TRBJ1-1	15	TRBV6-5	TRBD1	CASSSSLGQGVKAFF	TGTGCCAGCAGTTCCAGTCTCGGACAGGGAGTAAAAGCTTTCTTT
NA	TRBJ2-1	12	TRBV19	NA	CASSIARQVRFF	TGTGCCAGTAGTATAGCCAGACAGGTACGGTTCTTC
NA	TRBJ1-1	13	TRBV9	NA	CASSALDETEAFF	TGTGCCAGCAGCGCCCTCGATGAGACTGAAGCTTTCTTT
NA	TRBJ1-2	19	TRBV28	TRBD1	CASSFPIRLLTGGNYGYTF	TGTGCCAGCAGTTTCCCAATCCGCCTCCTGACAGGGGGCAACTATGGCTACACCTTC
few	TRBJ2-7	13	TRBV9	NA	CASSAHGRNEQYF	TGTGCCAGCAGCGCCCACGGGAGAAACGAGCAGTACTTC
NA	TRBJ2-3	16	TRBV4-1	NA	CASSQPNRATADTQYF	TGCGCCAGCAGCCAACCTAACAGGGCGACGGCAGATACGCAGTATTTT
once	TRBJ2-7	14	TRBV7-9	TRBD1	CASSIPGQVRKQYF	TGTGCCAGCAGCATACCAGGACAGGTCCGGAAGCAGTACTTC
few	TRBJ1-1	14	TRBV7-9	NA	CASSLDQGNTEAFF	TGTGCCAGCAGCCTAGATCAGGGGAACACTGAAGCTTTCTTT
NA	TRBJ1-2	15	TRBV7-2	NA	CASSLEGGEGYGYTF	TGTGCCAGCAGCTTAGAAGGAGGGGAAGGCTATGGCTACACCTTC
NA	TRBJ2-7	16	TRBV5-5	TRBD2	CASRASGGVNSYEQYF	TGTGCCAGCAGGGCTAGCGGGGGGGTGAACTCCTACGAGCAGTACTTC
NA	TRBJ2-7	15	TRBV28	TRBD2	CASSLLGLADYEQYF	TGTGCCAGCAGTTTATTGGGACTAGCGGACTACGAGCAGTACTTC
NA	TRBJ2-3	14	TRBV19	NA	CASQGSLRTDTQYF	TGTGCCAGCCAGGGGTCCCTTCGCACAGATACGCAGTATTTT
NA	TRBJ2-3	14	TRBV7-3	NA	CASSLGSSTDTQYF	TGTGCCAGCAGCTTAGGCTCTAGCACAGATACGCAGTATTTT
NA	TRBJ1-2	13	TRBV11-2	NA	CASSPNIVHGYTF	TGTGCCAGCAGCCCAAATATAGTTCATGGCTACACCTTC
once	TRBJ2-3	16	TRBV6-4	TRBD2	CASKRTSGGGTDTQYF	TGTGCCAGCAAGCGGACTAGCGGGGGAGGCACAGATACGCAGTATTTT
NA	TRBJ1-1	12	TRBV7-2	NA	CASSPQTGEAFF	TGTGCCAGCAGCCCCCAGACAGGAGAAGCTTTCTTT
NA	TRBJ2-5	18	TRBV11-3	TRBD1	CASSLTARGQTDQETQYF	TGTGCCAGCAGCTTAACGGCGAGGGGGCAGACCGATCAAGAGACCCAGTACTTC